The sequence of this T cell receptor (beta chain) was determined in a study of spatial heterogeneity in lung cancer. Across the whole study: Donors were around 70 untreated early-stage non-small cell lung cancer patients. Researchers sequenced follow-up PBMC samples if they had them, and these came a median of about two years after resection. Alpha-chain sequences were consistently detected in smaller numbers than beta-chain sequences.

This clonotype was seen many times. One entry per CDR3 protein results from TCRdb running MiXCR on the 5' RACE reads. Here the sample spans 40,000 to 50,000 distinct CDR3 sequences, about 11% being singletons. The ends lost 6 bases at V and 8 bases at J; junction bases unmatched: 4. This CDR3 comprises 12 residues. Looked up from germline, CDR1 is LGHDT and CDR2 is YNNKEL (reference sequence). Time point given: blood at routine non-recurrence follow-up after resection. The chain couples TRBV3-1 to TRBJ2-7; 10 bases line up with TRBD2. The receptor's source is a female donor with early-stage non-small cell lung cancer. Sequenced here: PBMCs, sampled at follow-up. CDR3 nucleotides: TGTGCCAGCAGTTCGACTAGCGGGCAGCAGTACTTC. Translated, it gives CASSSTSGQQYF.